This T cell receptor (beta chain) is drawn from a study of response to subunit inactivated influenza vaccine. Regarding the study as a whole: Every seasonal influenza vaccination brings in few new T cells, the authors suggested.

Each CDR3 protein is one row after TCRdb ran MiXCR on the RT-PCR reads. The sample holds roughly 710,000 distinct CDR3 sequences, about 15% seen once. The germline V and J ends were trimmed by 6 bases and 6 bases, with 17 bases remaining between them. The CDR3 is 15 residues long. This clonotype was seen repeatedly, ten times or more. Its antigen is not known. The source is a man aged 50 or older who received an inactivated influenza vaccine. The sample consisted of PBMCs from blood, taken 14 to 15 days before vaccination. The chain couples TRBV12-3 or TRBV12-4 to TRBJ2-2; D is perhaps TRBD2 (7 bases). The CDR3 loop is CASSIMAGAPGELFF. The CDR3 bases are TGTGCCAGCAGCATAATGGCGGGGGCCCCCGGGGAGCTGTTTTTT.